The 20 T cell receptor beta chains below come from one sample, sequenced in a study of monozygotic twins with inflammatory bowel disease (dated by TCRdb to between 2019 and 2020). Library construction relied on 5' RACE. Sequencing used an Illumina HiSeq 2500. With the reads reprocessed by TCRdb, a single entry stands for each CDR3 protein sequence and no DNA is reported. The table for this sample records roughly 140,000 distinct CDR3 sequences. Of the sample, approximately 2.5% is held by the ten largest clones. Sequenced input: blood. These receptor sequences come from a human donor with ulcerative colitis or Crohn's disease, or a healthy co-twin of an affected twin (not recorded which).

The rearrangement links TRBV4-3 to TRBJ2-1; TCRdb designates TRBD1, a call that cannot be tested without DNA. The CDR3 extends over 15 amino acids. The germline V gene has CDR1 LGHNA and CDR2 YSLEER. The CDR3 reads CASSHVGTDYNEQFF.

The V and J genes are TRBV9 and TRBJ2-7; TCRdb calls TRBD1, which cannot be checked without DNA. Germline V gene lookup returns CDR1 SGDLS and CDR2 YYNGEE. CDR3 length: 15 amino acids. The CDR3 region is CASSVTWGGASEQYF.

The chain links TRBV11-2 to TRBJ2-2; the TRBD2 assignment by TCRdb is unverifiable without DNA. Germline V gene lookup returns CDR1 SGHAT and CDR2 FQNNGV. The CDR3 consists of 18 residues. This CDR3 reads CASSFHRTSGGSTGELFF.

V and J are TRBV7-3 and TRBJ2-7. Germline V gives CDR1 SGHTA, CDR2 FQGTGA. The CDR3 totals 14 residues. The CDR3 sequence is CASSLQGRSYEQYF.

The chain combines TRBV3-1 with TRBJ2-3; absent DNA, TCRdb's TRBD1 call cannot be checked. Germline V gene sequence: CDR1 LGHDT, CDR2 YNNKEL (reference sequence). The CDR3 runs 15 residues. CDR3 residues: CASSQLDRATDTQYF.

The genes are TRBV20-1 and TRBJ2-7; TCRdb's D call, TRBD1, is unchecked because there is no DNA. CDR3 length: 19 residues. The germline gives CDR1 DFQATT, CDR2 SNEGSKA (reference sequence). CDR3 amino acids: CSARRVSPRDRGLVYEQYF.

The V call is TRBV12-3 or TRBV12-4, the J call TRBJ2-5; no DNA is available, so the TRBD2 call from TCRdb remains unchecked. The CDR3 runs 13 residues. The CDR3 reads CASSIGLGQGQYF.

J is TRBJ2-5 and V is TRBV20-1; TCRdb designates TRBD1, a call that cannot be tested without DNA. The CDR3 extends over 15 amino acids. Germline CDR1 is DFQATT and CDR2 is SNEGSKA (reference sequence). This CDR3 reads CSARDGQDIQETQYF.

The rearrangement joins TRBV7-6 to TRBJ1-1; the D gene TCRdb calls, TRBD1, cannot be checked with no DNA. Germline V gene sequence: CDR1 SGHVS, CDR2 FNYEAQ. This CDR3 is 14 amino acids long. The CDR3 reads CASSSIDRETEAFF.

The chain joins TRBV5-1 to TRBJ2-3; TCRdb reports TRBD1, a call that lacks DNA to check it against. Germline V gene lookup returns CDR1 SGHRS and CDR2 YFSETQ. The CDR3 loop spans 14 amino acids. CDR3 residues: CASSQGQGLDTQYF.

The chain is built from TRBV7-8 and TRBJ1-5; TCRdb outputs TRBD1, but without DNA this stays unchecked. Looked up from germline, CDR1 is SGHVS and CDR2 is FQNEAQ. CDR3 length: 16 amino acids. This CDR3 is CASSSEGQYSNQPQHF.

The V and J genes are TRBV7-2 and TRBJ2-2; without DNA, the TCRdb call of TRBD2 cannot be checked. This CDR3 comprises 16 residues. Per germline, CDR1 SGHTA and CDR2 FQGNSA. CDR3 amino acids: CASSLEGNTNTGELFF.

This sequence joins TRBV20-1 and TRBJ2-5. This CDR3 contains 11 residues. Germline values: CDR1 DFQATT, CDR2 SNEGSKA (reference sequence). The CDR3 loop reads CSARDQETQYF.

The chain couples TRBV2 to TRBJ1-1; TCRdb reports TRBD1, a call that lacks DNA to check it against. The germline gives CDR1 SNHLY, CDR2 FYNNEI. The CDR3 totals 14 residues. The CDR3 loop is CASSGAGTNTEAFF.

The chain uses TRBV10-3 and TRBJ1-1; TCRdb proposes TRBD1, but this gene call is untestable without DNA. CDR3 length equals 14 residues. Germline assignment: CDR1 ENHRY and CDR2 SYGVKD. This chain's CDR3 is CAISEPGEYTEAFF.

The chain couples TRBV7-2 to TRBJ2-1; TCRdb's D gene call, TRBD1, goes unchecked for lack of DNA. The CDR3 sequence is 15 residues long. CDR1 is SGHTA, CDR2 FQGNSA, per germline. CDR3 loop: CASSLNPTGVNEQFF.

This chain links TRBV6-5 with TRBJ1-4; no DNA is available, so the TRBD1 call from TCRdb remains unchecked. The CDR3 is 15 residues long. Germline CDR1 MNHEY, CDR2 SVGAGI. The CDR3: CASRRTRGTNEKLFF.

The chain links TRBV6-2 or TRBV6-3 to TRBJ2-7; the TRBD2 assignment by TCRdb is unverifiable without DNA. The germline CDR1 and CDR2 sequences are MNHEY and SVGEGT. The CDR3 consists of 16 residues. The CDR3 here is CASTLDRDSSSYEQYF.

The CDR3 reads CASSFGGGLNTGELFF. The V call is TRBV28, the J call TRBJ2-2; checking the TCRdb D call of TRBD1 is not possible without DNA. The CDR3 runs to 16 residues. Germline V gene sequence: CDR1 MDHEN, CDR2 SYDVKM.

The V call is TRBV20-1, the J call TRBJ2-3; the TRBD1 assignment by TCRdb is unverifiable without DNA. The length of the CDR3 is 14 residues. Germline V CDR1 and CDR2: DFQATT, SNEGSKA (reference sequence). The CDR3 reads CSARGQGGGDTQYF.